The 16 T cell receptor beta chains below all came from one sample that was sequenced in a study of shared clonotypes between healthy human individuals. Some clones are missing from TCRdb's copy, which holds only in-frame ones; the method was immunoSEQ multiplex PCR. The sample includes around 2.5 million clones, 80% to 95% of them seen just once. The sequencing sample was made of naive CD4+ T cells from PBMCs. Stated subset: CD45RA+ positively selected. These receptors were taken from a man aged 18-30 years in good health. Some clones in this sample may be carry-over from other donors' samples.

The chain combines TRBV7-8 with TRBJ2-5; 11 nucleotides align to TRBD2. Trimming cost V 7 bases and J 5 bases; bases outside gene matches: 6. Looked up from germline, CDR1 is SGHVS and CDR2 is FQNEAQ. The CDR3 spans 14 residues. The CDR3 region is CASTGLAERETQYF. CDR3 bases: TGTGCCAGCACGGGACTAGCGGAGAGGGAGACCCAGTACTTC.

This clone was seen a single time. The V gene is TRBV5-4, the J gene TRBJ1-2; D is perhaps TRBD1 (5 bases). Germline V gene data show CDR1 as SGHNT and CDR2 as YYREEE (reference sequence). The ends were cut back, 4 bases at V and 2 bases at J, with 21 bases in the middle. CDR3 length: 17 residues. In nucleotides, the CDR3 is TGTGCCAGCAGCCCCGGTTCCGGGACGGCCTCGAACTATGGCTACACCTTC. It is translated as CASSPGSGTASNYGYTF.

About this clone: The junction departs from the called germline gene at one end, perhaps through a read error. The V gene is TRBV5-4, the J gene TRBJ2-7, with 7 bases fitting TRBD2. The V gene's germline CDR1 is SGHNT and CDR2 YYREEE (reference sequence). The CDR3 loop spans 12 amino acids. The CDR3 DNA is TGTGCCAGCAGCTTAGAGGGAGGGGCAATCGTTTTC. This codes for CASSLEGGAIVF.

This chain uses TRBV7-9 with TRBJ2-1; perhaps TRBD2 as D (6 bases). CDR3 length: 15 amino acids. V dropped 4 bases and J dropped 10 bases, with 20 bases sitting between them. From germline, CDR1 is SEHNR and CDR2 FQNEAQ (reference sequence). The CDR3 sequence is CASSYAGTLYREQFF. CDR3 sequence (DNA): TGTGCCAGCAGCTATGCCGGGACTCTCTACAGGGAGCAGTTCTTC.

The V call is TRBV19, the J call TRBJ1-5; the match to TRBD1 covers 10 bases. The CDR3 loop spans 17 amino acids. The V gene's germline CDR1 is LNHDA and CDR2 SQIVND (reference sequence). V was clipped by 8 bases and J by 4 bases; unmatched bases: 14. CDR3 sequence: CASSARTDRGGNQPQHF. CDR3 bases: TGTGCCAGTTCGGCCCGAACGGACAGGGGGGGGAATCAGCCCCAGCATTTT.

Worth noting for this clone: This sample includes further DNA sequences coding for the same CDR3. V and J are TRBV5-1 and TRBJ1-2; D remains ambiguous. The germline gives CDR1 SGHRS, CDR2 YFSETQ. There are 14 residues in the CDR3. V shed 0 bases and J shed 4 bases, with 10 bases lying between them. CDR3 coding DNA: TGCGCCAGCAGCTTGGGTGATGGAGGCTATGGCTACACCTTC. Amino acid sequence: CASSLGDGGYGYTF. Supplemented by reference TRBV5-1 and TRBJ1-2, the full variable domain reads KAGVTQTPRYLIKTRGQQVTLSCSPISGHRSVSWYQQTPGQGLQFLFEYFSETQRNKGNFPGRFSGRQFSNSRSEMNVSTLELGDSALYLCASSLGDGGYGYTFGSGTRLTVV.

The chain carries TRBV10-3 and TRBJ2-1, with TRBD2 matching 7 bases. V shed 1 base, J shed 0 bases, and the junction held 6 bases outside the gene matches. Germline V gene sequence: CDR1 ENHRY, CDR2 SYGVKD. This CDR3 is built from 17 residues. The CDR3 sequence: CAISEWDYRGSYNEQFF. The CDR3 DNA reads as TGTGCCATCAGTGAGTGGGACTATCGGGGCTCCTACAATGAGCAGTTCTTC.

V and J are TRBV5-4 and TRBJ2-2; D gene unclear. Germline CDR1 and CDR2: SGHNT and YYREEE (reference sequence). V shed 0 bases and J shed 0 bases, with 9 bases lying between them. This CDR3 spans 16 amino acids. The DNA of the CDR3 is TGTGCCAGCAGCTTGGCCGGTCAGGCGAACACCGGGGAGCTGTTTTTT. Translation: CASSLAGQANTGELFF.

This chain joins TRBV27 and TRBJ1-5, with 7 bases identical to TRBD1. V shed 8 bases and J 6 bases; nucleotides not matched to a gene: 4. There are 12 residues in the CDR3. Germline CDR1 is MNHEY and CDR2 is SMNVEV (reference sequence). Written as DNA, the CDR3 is TGTGCCAGCCCACAGGGGCTTCAGCCCCAGCATTTT. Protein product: CASPQGLQPQHF.

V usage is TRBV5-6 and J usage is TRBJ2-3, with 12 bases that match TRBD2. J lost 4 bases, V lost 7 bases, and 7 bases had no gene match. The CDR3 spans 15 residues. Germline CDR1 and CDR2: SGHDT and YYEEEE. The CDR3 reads CASRGLAGGPDTQYF. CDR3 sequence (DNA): TGTGCCAGCCGAGGGCTAGCGGGAGGGCCAGATACGCAGTATTTT.

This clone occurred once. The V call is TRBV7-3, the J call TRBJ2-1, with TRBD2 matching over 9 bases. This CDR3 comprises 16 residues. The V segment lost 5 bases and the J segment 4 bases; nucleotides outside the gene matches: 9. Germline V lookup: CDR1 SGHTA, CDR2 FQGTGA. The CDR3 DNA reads TGTGCCAGCAGCGAGAAGAGACTAGCGGCGTACAATGAGCAGTTCTTC. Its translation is CASSEKRLAAYNEQFF.

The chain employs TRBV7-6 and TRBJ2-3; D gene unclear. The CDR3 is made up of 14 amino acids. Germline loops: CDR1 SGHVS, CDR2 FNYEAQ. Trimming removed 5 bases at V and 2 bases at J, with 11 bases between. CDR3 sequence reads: CASSPDPYTDTQYF. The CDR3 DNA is TGTGCCAGCAGCCCCGACCCTTACACAGATACGCAGTATTTT.

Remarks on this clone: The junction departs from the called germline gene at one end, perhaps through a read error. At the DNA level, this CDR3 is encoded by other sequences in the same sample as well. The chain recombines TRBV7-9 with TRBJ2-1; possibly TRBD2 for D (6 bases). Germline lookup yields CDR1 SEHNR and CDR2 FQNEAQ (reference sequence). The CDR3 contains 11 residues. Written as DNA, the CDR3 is TGTGCCAGCAGCCTAGCGAATGAGCAGTTCTTC. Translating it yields CASSLANEQFF.

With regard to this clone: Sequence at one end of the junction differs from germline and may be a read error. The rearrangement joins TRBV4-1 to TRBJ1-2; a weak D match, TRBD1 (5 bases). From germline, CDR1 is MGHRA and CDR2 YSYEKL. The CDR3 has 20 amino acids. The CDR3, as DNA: TGCGCCAGCAGCGAAGAGGGAGGGATCGGAACAGGACCCCCGAACTATGGCTACACCTTC. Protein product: CASSEEGGIGTGPPNYGYTF.

Written as DNA, the CDR3 is TGTGCCAGCAGCACGGGGGCCTGGGAGACCCAGTACTTC. Translation: CASSTGAWETQYF. The chain is built from TRBV27 and TRBJ2-5; the D call may be TRBD1 or TRBD2 (6 bases each). Trimming pared 6 bases from V and 5 bases from J, leaving 13 bases between. The CDR3 runs to 13 residues. Germline V gene data show CDR1 as MNHEY and CDR2 as SMNVEV (reference sequence).

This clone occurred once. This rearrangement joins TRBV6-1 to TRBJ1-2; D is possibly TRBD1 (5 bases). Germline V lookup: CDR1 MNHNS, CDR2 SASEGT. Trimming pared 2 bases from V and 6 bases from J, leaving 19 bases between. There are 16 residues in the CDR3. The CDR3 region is CASSESWGVLTNGYTF. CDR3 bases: TGTGCCAGCAGTGAATCTTGGGGGGTACTCACCAATGGCTACACCTTC.